One sample yielded the 21 T cell receptor beta chains listed below, sequenced in a study of radiotherapy plus CTLA-4 blockade in lung cancer. This table comes from immunoSEQ multiplex PCR, and its TCRdb copy is limited to in-frame clones, with some not included. The sample carries 81,000 or so clones, over 80% recorded once. This specimen consisted of peripheral blood, obtained from a patient treated with radiotherapy plus ipilimumab. The origin of the receptors is a human donor with non-small cell lung cancer that progressed on radiotherapy plus ipilimumab.

V usage is TRBV4-1 and J usage is TRBJ2-1; 8 bases agree with TRBD1. The junction had 10 bases not matched to a gene; V was cut back by 3 bases and J by 12 bases. The length of the CDR3 is 14 residues. CDR1 is MGHRA and CDR2 is YSYEKL in the germline V gene. CDR3 in amino acids: CASSHRDRSDGQFF. CDR3 nucleotides: TGCGCCAGCAGCCACCGGGACAGGTCAGACGGGCAGTTCTTC.

The chain links TRBV6-4 to TRBJ2-7; TRBD2 agrees at 9 bases. The CDR3 sequence is 19 residues long. J gave up 2 bases and V 0 bases, and 14 bases lay outside the gene matches. From germline, CDR1 is MRHNA and CDR2 SNTAGT. The CDR3 reads CASSDSVAGVSVVPYEQYF. In DNA, the CDR3 is TGTGCCAGCAGTGACTCTGTAGCGGGAGTATCGGTAGTACCCTACGAGCAGTACTTC.

This chain connects TRBV19 to TRBJ1-4, with a weak D call TRBD1 (5 bases). This CDR3 contains 15 residues. Germline V CDR1 and CDR2: LNHDA, SQIVND (reference sequence). V dropped 3 bases and J dropped 3 bases, with 11 bases sitting between them. The CDR3 sequence is CASSIGGGPNEKLFF. CDR3 nucleotide sequence: TGTGCCAGTAGTATCGGGGGTGGGCCTAATGAAAAACTGTTTTTT.

The J gene is TRBJ1-1, the V gene TRBV6-1; D is possibly TRBD1 (5 bases). V was trimmed by 7 bases and J by 5 bases, leaving 17 bases between them. Looked up from germline, CDR1 is MNHNS and CDR2 is SASEGT. This CDR3 is built from 14 residues. The CDR3 here is CASTGDLWGTEAFF. The CDR3 bases are TGTGCCAGCACCGGGGACTTGTGGGGGACTGAAGCTTTCTTT.

CDR3 nucleotides: TGCGCCAGCAGCTTGGCCGGAGAGGGCAACACTGAAGCTTTCTTT. Its protein product is CASSLAGEGNTEAFF. This chain connects TRBV5-1 to TRBJ1-1; D not resolved. The CDR3 loop spans 15 amino acids. Germline CDR1 SGHRS, CDR2 YFSETQ. Deletions cut 0 bases from V and 2 bases from J, with 11 bases between.

V usage is TRBV19 and J usage is TRBJ1-2; possible D gene TRBD1, 6 bases. CDR1 is LNHDA, CDR2 SQIVND, per germline (reference sequence). Trimming pared 6 bases from V and 2 bases from J, leaving 7 bases between. The CDR3 sequence is 12 residues long. DNA for the CDR3: TGTGCCAGTAGAGGGGGGAACTATGGCTACACCTTC. Protein product: CASRGGNYGYTF.

The V gene is TRBV14, the J gene TRBJ2-6; 7 bases align to TRBD1. The CDR3 spans 15 residues. Looked up from germline, CDR1 is SGHDN and CDR2 is FVKESK. V was clipped by 4 bases and J by 0 bases; unmatched bases: 0. The CDR3 DNA reads TGTGCCAGCAGCCGGGACAGCTCTGGGGCCAACGTCCTGACTTTC. This gives the protein CASSRDSSGANVLTF. Drawing the rest from reference TRBV14 and TRBJ2-6, the complete variable domain is EAGVTQFPSHSVIEKGQTVTLRCDPISGHDNLYWYRRVMGKEIKFLLHFVKESKQDESGMPNNRFLAERTGGTYSTLKVQPAELEDSGVYFCASSRDSSGANVLTFGAGSRLTVL.

The chain links TRBV30 to TRBJ1-5; the match to TRBD1 covers 7 bases. With 3 bases clipped from V and 0 bases from J, the junction kept 8 bases outside the gene matches. Germline assignment: CDR1 GTSNPN and CDR2 SVGIG (reference sequence). This CDR3 region has 16 residues. CDR3 DNA: TGTGCCTGGAGCCGCGAGGGGGCATATAGCAATCAGCCCCAGCATTTT. Translating gives CAWSREGAYSNQPQHF.

The chain joins TRBV19 to TRBJ1-4, with 7 bases matching TRBD1. This CDR3 comprises 17 residues. V dropped 4 bases and J dropped 0; count of bases not matched to a gene: 8. Germline V gene sequence: CDR1 LNHDA, CDR2 SQIVND (reference sequence). CDR3 amino acids: CASSKQGPSSTNEKLFF. The CDR3 DNA is TGTGCCAGTAGTAAACAGGGGCCAAGTTCAACTAATGAAAAACTGTTTTTT.

The chain has TRBV5-4 and TRBJ2-7; 8 bases fit TRBD1. The CDR3 sequence is 15 residues long. Germline V lookup: CDR1 SGHNT, CDR2 YYREEE (reference sequence). The ends lost 2 bases at V and 3 bases at J; junction bases unmatched: 7. CDR3 coding DNA: TGTGCCAGCAGCTTTTTGGGACAGGAACTCTACGAGCAGTACTTC. It is translated as CASSFLGQELYEQYF.

The J gene is TRBJ2-5, the V gene TRBV5-1; possible D gene TRBD2, 6 bases. Trimming pared 7 bases from V and 5 bases from J, leaving 12 bases between. Germline CDR1 is SGHRS and CDR2 is YFSETQ. The CDR3 is 12 residues long. CDR3 bases: TGCGCCAGCTTCATGGAGGGGGAGACCCAGTACTTC. It codes for CASFMEGETQYF.

This chain links TRBV9 with TRBJ2-1; D remains ambiguous. The CDR3 is 12 amino acids. The V and J ends lost 3 bases and 2 bases respectively, with 3 bases between them. CDR1 is SGDLS, CDR2 YYNGEE, per germline. CDR3 sequence reads: CASSGTYNEQFF. In DNA, the CDR3 is TGTGCCAGCAGCGGTACCTACAATGAGCAGTTCTTC.

Only one count was recorded for this clone. This chain connects TRBV11-2 to TRBJ1-5; D call uncertain. With 1 base removed from V and 7 bases from J, the gap between germline ends came to 11 bases. Germline V CDR1 and CDR2: SGHAT, FQNNGV. The CDR3 is 14 amino acids. The CDR3 DNA is TGTGCCAGCAGCTTAGGCCGGGGAGGCCAGCCCCAGCATTTT. It yields the protein CASSLGRGGQPQHF.

J is TRBJ1-3 and V is TRBV19; D might be TRBD1 (6 bases). Trimming pared 3 bases from V and 3 bases from J, leaving 9 bases between. This CDR3 region has 14 residues. From germline, CDR1 is LNHDA and CDR2 SQIVND (reference sequence). The CDR3, as DNA: TGTGCCAGTAGTATCGGACAGAGTGGAAACACCATATATTTT. The encoded protein is CASSIGQSGNTIYF.

J is TRBJ1-5 and V is TRBV6-1; 7 bases align to TRBD1. Germline V gene data show CDR1 as MNHNS and CDR2 as SASEGT. CDR3 size: 14 residues. With V trimmed by 6 bases and J by 7 bases, 9 bases remained unmatched. The CDR3, as DNA: TGTGCCAGCAGCACCGGACAGGTGCGCCAGCCCCAGCATTTT. It yields the protein CASSTGQVRQPQHF.

V gene TRBV4-1 combines with J gene TRBJ1-6; a weak D match, TRBD1 (5 bases). The germline V gene encodes CDR1 MGHRA and CDR2 YSYEKL. The CDR3 sequence is 17 residues long. Trimming pared 4 bases from V and 0 bases from J, leaving 13 bases between. This chain's CDR3 is CASSPRQQSSYNSPLHF. The DNA for the CDR3 is TGCGCCAGCAGCCCGAGACAGCAAAGCTCCTATAATTCACCCCTCCACTTT.

This clone was detected once. CDR3 protein: CASTQMRGVTGELFF. The DNA for the CDR3 is TGTGCCAGTACCCAGATGAGGGGGGTGACCGGGGAGCTGTTTTTT. The chain couples TRBV19 to TRBJ2-2, with D tentatively TRBD1 or TRBD2 (6 bases each). The V end was cut by 7 bases, the J end by 5 bases, with 17 bases between. The CDR3 spans 15 residues. Germline lookup yields CDR1 LNHDA and CDR2 SQIVND (reference sequence).

The genes are TRBV7-2 and TRBJ2-7, with 7 positions matching TRBD1. The CDR3 has 15 residues. CDR1 is SGHTA and CDR2 is FQGNSA in the germline V gene. Trimming at V came to 5 bases and at J to 3 bases, leaving 10 bases not matched to a gene. The CDR3 loop is CASSIGQVPYYEQYF. In DNA, the CDR3 is TGTGCCAGCAGCATTGGACAGGTACCATACTACGAGCAGTACTTC.

The chain joins TRBV7-2 to TRBJ2-3; perhaps D is TRBD1 or TRBD2 (6 bases each). Trimming left V 3 bases short and J 2 bases short, with 18 bases between. The germline V gene encodes CDR1 SGHTA and CDR2 FQGNSA. The CDR3 loop spans 17 amino acids. The CDR3 DNA sequence: TGTGCCAGCAGCTTCCGTAGGTCCGGGGGCAACACAGATACGCAGTATTTT. Residues: CASSFRRSGGNTDTQYF.

The chain has TRBV18 and TRBJ1-2; 7 bases match TRBD1. Trimming cost V 3 bases and J 4 bases; bases outside gene matches: 5. The CDR3 consists of 14 residues. The V gene's germline CDR1 is KGHSH and CDR2 LQKENI. Here the CDR3 reads CASSPDRSGYGYTF. The DNA for the CDR3 is TGTGCCAGCTCACCGGACAGGTCGGGCTATGGCTACACCTTC.

The V gene is TRBV5-1, the J gene TRBJ1-1, with D maybe TRBD1 (5 bases). Germline assignment: CDR1 SGHRS and CDR2 YFSETQ. V was pared by 1 base and J by 5 bases, with 12 bases between. The CDR3 has 14 amino acids. CDR3 coding DNA: TGCGCCAGCAGCTTGTATCAGGGAGGAACTGAAGCTTTCTTT. It is translated as CASSLYQGGTEAFF.